This TCR beta chain was identified in a study of technical replicates of blood from several donors. The assay was immunoSEQ multiplex PCR, and TCRdb's table has in-frame clones only and misses some. In the table there are roughly 68,000 clones, roughly 86% of which are singletons. CDR1 is SNHLY and CDR2 is FYNNEI in the germline V gene. V lost 6 bases to trimming and J lost 0 bases, with 17 bases between them. CDR3 length: 16 residues. Sequencing was carried out using PBMCs. This rearrangement joins TRBV2 to TRBJ1-1; tentatively, D is TRBD1 (5 bases). The receptor comes from a human donor in good health. Some clones in this sample may be carry-over from other donors' samples. The chain's CDR3 is CASRTNQGFMNTEAFF. For the CDR3, the DNA is TGTGCCAGCAGAACGAATCAGGGATTCATGAACACTGAAGCTTTCTTT.